In this sample, the clone carrying this T cell receptor (beta chain) turned up many times. Its antigen remains unknown. Clinical Activity Scores of at least 3, NOSPECS grades of at least 4 and durations under 3 months characterized ophthalmopathy patients. This entry comes from a study of T cells in Graves' hyperthyroidism and ophthalmopathy. V shed 3 bases and J 4 bases; nucleotides not matched to a gene: 1. The CDR3 totals 13 residues. CDR1 SNHLY and CDR2 FYNNEI come from the germline V gene. Study conclusions and caveats: Blood also held most thyroid clonotypes expanded beyond 0.001. Model-based prediction identified ophthalmopathy a median 6.5 months prior to its onset.

Template material for amplifying TCR beta CDR3 regions consisted of RNA transcripts. In the first-round RT-PCR of the TCR CDR3, the HTBI primer set was used. One entry per CDR3 protein, called by TCRdb with MiXCR from the multiplex PCR reads. This sample yields approximately 520,000 distinct CDR3 sequences, of which approximately 25% are seen a single time; around 10% belongs to the top ten. The sequenced sample consisted of blood. The sequence was collected from a woman in her twenties or thirties with Graves' ophthalmopathy. This chain joins TRBV2 and TRBJ1-1; 8 bases match TRBD1. CDR3 sequence reads: CASSEGQATEAFF. The DNA of the CDR3 is TGTGCCAGCAGTGAGGGACAGGCCACTGAAGCTTTCTTT.